These T cell receptor beta chains were read from a single sample in a study of T cells expressing NK-cell markers. TCRdb reprocessed the 5' RACE reads, keeping one entry per CDR3 protein, no DNA. This sample's table reports about 300,000 distinct CDR3 sequences. Sequenced: blood T cells: a sorted CD56 or NKG2C T cell subset, CD4+ or CD8+ T cells, or bulk PBMC T cells (not recorded which). The receptor source for this set is a woman between 18 and 70 years old in good health. CDR3s include the opening cysteine and the closing phenylalanine or tryptophan.

v_call	j_call	cdr3_aa
TRBV5-6	TRBJ2-4	CASSSSGLASKNIQYF
TRBV4-3	TRBJ1-2	CASSQDWAETNYGYTF
TRBV20-1	TRBJ1-5	CSAGEGGNQPQHF
TRBV29-1	TRBJ1-1	CSVVRGISTEAFF
TRBV6-2/TRBV6-3	TRBJ2-3	CASSYRTGQRQGRPTDTQYF
TRBV7-6	TRBJ2-5	CASSWTSKGETQYF
TRBV5-4	TRBJ2-5	CASSSRDRQETQYF
TRBV7-2	TRBJ2-7	CASTLDISEQYF
TRBV7-2	TRBJ1-6	CASRRTGGAGNSPLHF
TRBV19	TRBJ2-5	CASQRVRISGETQYF
TRBV7-3	TRBJ1-5	CASSPRLRGLYSNQPQHF
TRBV4-3	TRBJ2-5	CASSQHPIGTAQETQYF